This T cell receptor beta chain originates from a study of cytomegalovirus exposure and HLA in healthy donors. General study points: Later analysis demonstrated an association between a missense DCLRE1C variant and TCR beta V- and J-gene trimming. Accurate prediction of most subjects' HLA-A and HLA-B alleles from TCR beta sequences was reported.

This clone was seen ten or more times. Its target is unknown. Other DNA sequences from this sample encode an identical CDR3 as well. PCR was performed using 60 Vbeta and 13 Jbeta primers. Repertoires were generated with immunoSEQ multiplex PCR, while TCRdb's copy carries only in-frame clones and drops some. The table shows approximately 140,000 clones, with 60% to 85% occurring only once. V shed 3 bases, J shed 4 bases, and the junction held 4 bases outside the gene matches. The germline V gene has CDR1 SGHRS and CDR2 YFSETQ. The CDR3 sequence is 14 residues long. This clonotype was obtained from a man aged 35-49 years in good health and CMV-seronegative. The source material was PBMCs. The genes are TRBV5-1 and TRBJ2-1, with 7 positions matching TRBD2. The CDR3 DNA is TGCGCCAGCAGCTCGGCCGGGGGGTACAATGAGCAGTTCTTC. It yields the protein CASSSAGGYNEQFF.